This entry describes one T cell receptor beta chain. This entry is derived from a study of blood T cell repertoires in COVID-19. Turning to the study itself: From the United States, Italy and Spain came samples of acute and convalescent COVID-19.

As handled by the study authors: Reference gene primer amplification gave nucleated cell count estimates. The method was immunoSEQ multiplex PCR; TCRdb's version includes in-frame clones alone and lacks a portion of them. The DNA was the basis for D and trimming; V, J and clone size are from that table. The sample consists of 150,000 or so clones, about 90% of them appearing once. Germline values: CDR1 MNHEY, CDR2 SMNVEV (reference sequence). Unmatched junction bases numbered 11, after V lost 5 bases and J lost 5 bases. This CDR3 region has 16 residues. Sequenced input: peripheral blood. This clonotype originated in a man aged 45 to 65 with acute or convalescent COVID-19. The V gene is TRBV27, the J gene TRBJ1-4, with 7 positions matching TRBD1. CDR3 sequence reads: CASSPRQGSGNEKLFF. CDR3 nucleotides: TGTGCCAGCAGTCCAAGACAGGGATCGGGAAATGAAAAACTGTTTTTT. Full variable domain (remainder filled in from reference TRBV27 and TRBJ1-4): EAQVTQNPRYLITVTGKKLTVTCSQNMNHEYMSWYRQDPGLGLRQIYYSMNVEVTDKGDVPEGYKVSRKEKRNFPLILESPSPNQTSLYFCASSPRQGSGNEKLFFGSGTQLSVL.